Listed here are 3 T cell receptor beta chains from one sample, sequenced in a study of T cell responses to AZD1222 COVID-19 vaccine. Libraries were prepared by immunoSEQ multiplex PCR; TCRdb keeps only in-frame clonotypes and omits some of them. There are roughly 170,000 clones in the sample; around 90% occur only once, and about 2.8% lies in the top ten. The source was peripheral blood, collected on day 0 of AZD1222 vaccination. The receptors were sampled from an adult in good health.

The CDR3 loop is CASSQTSGSFQVVTDTQYF. The CDR3 bases are TGTGCCAGCAGCCAGACTAGCGGGAGCTTTCAAGTCGTCACAGATACGCAGTATTTT. J is TRBJ2-3 and V is TRBV14, with 12 bases matching TRBD2. Germline assignment: CDR1 SGHDN and CDR2 FVKESK. The ends lost 3 bases at V and 2 bases at J; junction bases unmatched: 12. The CDR3 loop spans 19 amino acids.

This chain's CDR3 is CASSLVAGGPETQYF. In DNA form, the CDR3 reads TGTGCCAGCAGCTTGGTAGCGGGAGGGCCAGAGACCCAGTACTTC. This chain uses TRBV5-4 with TRBJ2-5; TRBD2 matches at 11 bases. The length of the CDR3 is 15 residues. Per germline, CDR1 SGHNT and CDR2 YYREEE (reference sequence). The V segment lost 0 bases and the J segment 4 bases; nucleotides outside the gene matches: 2. The full variable domain, completed using reference TRBV5-4 and TRBJ2-5, is ETGVTQSPTHLIKTRGQQVTLRCSSQSGHNTVSWYQQALGQGPQFIFQYYREEENGRGNFPPRFSGLQFPNYSSELNVNALELDDSALYLCASSLVAGGPETQYFGPGTRLLVL.

This sequence joins TRBV19 and TRBJ2-1; D is unresolved. The CDR3 extends over 16 amino acids. CDR1 and CDR2 from the germline V gene are LNHDA and SQIVND (reference sequence). V dropped 1 base and J dropped 1 base, with 11 bases sitting between them. The CDR3 DNA reads TGTGCCAGTAGTATAGGGACCCATCGGTCCTACAATGAGCAGTTCTTC. Residues: CASSIGTHRSYNEQFF.